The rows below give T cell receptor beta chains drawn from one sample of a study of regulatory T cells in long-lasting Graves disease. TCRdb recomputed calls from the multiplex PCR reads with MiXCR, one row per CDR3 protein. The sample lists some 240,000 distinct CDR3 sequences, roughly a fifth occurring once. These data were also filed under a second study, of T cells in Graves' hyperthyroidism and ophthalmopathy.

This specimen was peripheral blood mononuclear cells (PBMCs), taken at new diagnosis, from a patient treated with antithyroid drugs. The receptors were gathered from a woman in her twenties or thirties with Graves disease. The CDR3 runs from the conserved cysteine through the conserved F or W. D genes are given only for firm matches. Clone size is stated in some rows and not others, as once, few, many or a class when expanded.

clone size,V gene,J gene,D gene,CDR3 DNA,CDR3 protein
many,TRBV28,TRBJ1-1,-,TGTGCCAGCAGACCTCGCGCCGGGGGTTCCGTGGCTGAAGCTTTCTTT,CASRPRAGGSVAEAFF
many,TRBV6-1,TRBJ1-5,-,TGTGCCAGCAGGAGTCAAACCGTTAGCAATCAGCCCCAGCATTTT,CASRSQTVSNQPQHF
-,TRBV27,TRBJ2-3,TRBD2,TGTGCCACCCTTGGGACTAGTTCATTCGATACGCAGTATTTT,CATLGTSSFDTQYF
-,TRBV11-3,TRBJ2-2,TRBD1,TGTGCCAGCAGCTATCCCAGGGGGCCGGACACCGGGGAGCTGTTTTTT,CASSYPRGPDTGELFF
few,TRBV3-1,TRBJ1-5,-,TGTGCCAGCAGCCAAGGATTTGAGGGGAATCAGCCCCAGCATTTT,CASSQGFEGNQPQHF
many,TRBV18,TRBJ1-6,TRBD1,TGTGCCAGCTCACCGGGACAGGGAGTCAATTCACCCCTCCACTTT,CASSPGQGVNSPLHF
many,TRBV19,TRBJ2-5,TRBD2,TGTGCCAGTAGTATCTCTGCGGGAGTTCAAGAGACCCAGTACTTC,CASSISAGVQETQYF
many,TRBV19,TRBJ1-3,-,TGTGCCACTAGGTATCACTCTGGAAACACCATATATTTT,CATRYHSGNTIYF
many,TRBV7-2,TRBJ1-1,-,TGTGCCAGCAGCTTATTAGGGCCAGGGAGCGGCACTGAAGCTTTCTTT,CASSLLGPGSGTEAFF
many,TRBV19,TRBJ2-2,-,TGTGCCAGTAGTATTAATCAGGCGGGGACCGGGGAGCTGTTTTTT,CASSINQAGTGELFF
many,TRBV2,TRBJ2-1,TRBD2,TGTGCCAGCAGCGACGTGGCTAGCGGGAGCTCCTACAATGAGCAGTTCTTC,CASSDVASGSSYNEQFF
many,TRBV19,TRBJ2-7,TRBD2,TGTGCCAGTAGTATTGTTCTAGCGGGAAAGATCGAGCAGTACTTC,CASSIVLAGKIEQYF
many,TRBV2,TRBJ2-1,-,TGTGCCAGCTTCTCTGGTCGGGGGTATGAGCAGTTCTTC,CASFSGRGYEQFF
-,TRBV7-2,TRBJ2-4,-,TGTGCCAGCAGCCTCCCCTCGCCAGGGAAGAAAAACATTCAGTACTTC,CASSLPSPGKKNIQYF
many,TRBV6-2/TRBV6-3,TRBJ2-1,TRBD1,TGTGCCAGCAGTTTGACAGGGCCCTACAATGAGCAGTTCTTC,CASSLTGPYNEQFF
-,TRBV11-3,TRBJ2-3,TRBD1,TGTGCCAGCAGCTATCGTACAGGGGAGGATACGCAGTATTTT,CASSYRTGEDTQYF
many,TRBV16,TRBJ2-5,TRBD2,TGTGCCAGCAGCCAACTAGCGGTGGAGACCCAGTACTTC,CASSQLAVETQYF
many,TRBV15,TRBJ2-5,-,TGTGCCACCAGCAGAGATCCTGGTATAGAGACCCAGTACTTC,CATSRDPGIETQYF
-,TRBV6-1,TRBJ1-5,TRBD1,TGTGCCAGCAGTCCCACCGGGACAGGGAACAATCAGCCCCAGCATTTT,CASSPTGTGNNQPQHF
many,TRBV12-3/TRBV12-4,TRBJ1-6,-,TGTGCCAGCAGCCCCGGGGACTCACCCCTCCACTTT,CASSPGDSPLHF